The clone carrying this T cell receptor beta chain was counted at least ten times. One entry per CDR3 protein, called by TCRdb with MiXCR from the RT-PCR reads. The profile shows fewer than 800,000 distinct CDR3 sequences, 12% to 15% of them singletons. The TCR was taken from a female donor in good health, serving as a healthy control. Sequencing was carried out using memory CD4+ T cells from blood.

The CDR3 region is CSASGASFTDTQYF. The CDR3 DNA reads as TGCAGTGCTAGCGGGGCTAGCTTTACAGATACGCAGTATTTT. The chain carries TRBV20-1 and TRBJ2-3; the D call may be TRBD1 or TRBD2 (5 bases each). The CDR3 consists of 14 residues. V was trimmed by 3 bases and J by 3 bases, leaving 13 bases between them. Germline V gene sequence: CDR1 DFQATT, CDR2 SNEGSKA (reference sequence).